This T cell receptor beta chain was recovered during a study of radiation and T cells in renal cell carcinoma (TCRdb year 2020). General notes on the study: The samples were obtained from a clinical trial, where primary renal cell carcinomas were treated with 15 Gy stereotactic body radiation therapy and then removed by nephrectomy 4 weeks afterward. In total, approximately 54 samples, comprising 26 tumors and approximately 27 peripheral blood samples, were subjected to TCR beta sequencing. Across all 53 samples, over 4,000,000 unique CDR3 nucleotide sequences encoding around 2.8 million unique CDR3 amino acid sequences were identified. Results the study describes overall, beyond this receptor: Changes in the blood repertoire were not tracked past 4 weeks after treatment. An increase in top tumor clonotypes in blood was observed from baseline to 2 weeks post-radiation, followed by contraction by 4 weeks, which was taken to suggest transient expansion of tumor-resident clones. Because no pretreatment tumor biopsies were available, whether clonotypes were present in the tumor at baseline could not be determined. The single-armed trial design could not address effects of radiation dose or scheduling on the TCR repertoire.

As for this clone: Its specific antigen is unknown. Per-nucleotide qualities are absent, and no much larger clonotype sits a single base away.

The sample's time point label, in plain terms: blood 2 weeks post-SBRT. The treatment or condition label, read with the paper, signifies: 15 Gy SBRT to primary tumor, nephrectomy 4 weeks later. Serial peripheral blood from radiation-treated patients was sampled at baseline, 2 weeks and 4 weeks after SBRT to track tumor-enriched clonotypes. Every patient's renal cell carcinoma showed clear cell pathology. The QIAamp DNA Blood Mini Kit (Qiagen) was used to prepare genomic DNA for TCR sequencing. Only samples passing all quality control checks were included in the analyses. The immunoSEQ kit was used, according to the manufacturer's recommendations, to generate TCR beta libraries from genomic DNA. For library preparation, a first multiplex PCR was performed with proprietary primers, followed by a second PCR in which unique barcodes were added, and bead cleanups were performed after each round. Each sample batch included a kit-provided positive control reaction and a negative control reaction. The final libraries were assessed on an Agilent 4200 TapeStation D1000 ScreenTape, pooled by volume, and quantified by qPCR. An Illumina NextSeq500 fitted with a MidOutput 150-cycle cartridge performed the sequencing, running 156 Read1 cycles and 15 Index1 cycles with the kit's custom primers. The pooled library was loaded at around 1 pM, and about 19% PhiX control was spiked in. Regarding the original processing steps: Vendor-processed data were analyzed in R, with a clonotype defined as all T cells sharing the same CDR3 nucleotide sequence. In the clone abundance analyses, frequencies were normalized to the 10,000 most abundant clones in each sample. Public T cell clones, which averaged fewer than five per sample, were removed prior to analysis. Tumor-enriched and baseline blood-enriched clonotypes were defined by at least a 32-fold difference in abundance between compartments. A beta-binomial differential abundance model was applied to find clonotypes that expanded or contracted between blood time points. Tumor-blood repertoire similarity was measured with the Baroni-Urbani and Buser coefficient, and group comparisons used two-tailed Wilcoxon tests in R. TCRdb obtained this table from immuneACCESS and retained in-frame rearrangements with V and J assigned. These tables miss some clones; where compared with another copy, unresolved V genes account for less than half of the shortfall, and the remainder is unexplained. V and J calls and clone size are copied from that table; D and trimming were computed from the DNA. The sample table holds about 150,000 clones, of which 87% were seen once. The ten largest clonotypes hold 13% of the sample.

The TCR originated in a woman aged 50 to 60 with renal cell carcinoma. Here the sequenced sample was blood, taken from a patient whose treatment included radiotherapy and nephrectomy.

The nucleotide sequence reads TGTGCCAGCAGCTTATCTGACAGCCGCCTACAGCCCCAGCATTTT. Translated, this is CASSLSDSRLQPQHF. The chain employs TRBV7-2 and TRBJ1-5; TRBD1 might be the D gene, on 5 matching bases. A distance of 15 bases separates the germline ends of V and J, which lose 2 bases and 7 bases respectively. The CDR3 spans 15 residues, from the cysteine through the phenylalanine. Only CDR3 DNA is held: 45 bases, read in frame from base 1. According to the germline V gene, CDR1 reads SGHTA and CDR2 reads FQGNSA. The variable domain in full, with residues beyond the CDR3 obtained from the reference TRBV7-2 and TRBJ1-5 genes, is GAGVSQSPSNKVTEKGKDVELRCDPISGHTALYWYRQSLGQGLEFLIYFQGNSAPDKSGLPSDRFSAERTGGSVSTLTIQRTQQEDSAVYLCASSLSDSRLQPQHFGDGTRLSIL.